This is a list of T cell receptor beta chains from one sample in a study of early T cells in non-severe SARS-CoV-2 infection. MiXCR, applied by TCRdb to the 5' RACE reads, yields one record per CDR3 protein. This sample has 55,000 to 65,000 distinct CDR3 sequences, with 10% to 12% found just once. Source material: whole blood. These receptors all come from an adult who was a healthcare worker with PCR-confirmed SARS-CoV-2 infection or an uninfected control (not recorded which). Both conserved end residues are part of each CDR3. Each record gives: J gene, D gene, V gene, clone size, CDR3 protein, CDR3 DNA. A D gene is named only where the DNA matches it firmly. Some rows have no size entry. The others give once, few or many, or a class for an expanded clone.

J gene: TRBJ2-5
D gene: NA
V gene: TRBV13
clone size: many
CDR3 protein: CASSPSPGETQYF
CDR3 DNA: TGTGCCAGCAGCCCAAGCCCCGGGGAGACCCAGTACTTC

J gene: TRBJ1-5
D gene: NA
V gene: TRBV2
clone size: many
CDR3 protein: CASSLGGVWYRSNQPQHF
CDR3 DNA: TGTGCCAGCAGTCTCGGGGGGGTCTGGTATCGTAGCAATCAGCCCCAGCATTTT

J gene: TRBJ2-3
D gene: NA
V gene: TRBV6-5
clone size: many
CDR3 protein: CASSYSIVSADTQYF
CDR3 DNA: TGTGCCAGCAGTTACTCGATAGTGTCCGCAGATACGCAGTATTTT

J gene: TRBJ1-1
D gene: TRBD1
V gene: TRBV28
clone size: few
CDR3 protein: CASSDRDRPSPTEAFF
CDR3 DNA: TGTGCCAGCAGTGACCGGGACAGGCCTTCACCCACTGAAGCTTTCTTT

J gene: TRBJ1-1
D gene: NA
V gene: TRBV29-1
clone size: many
CDR3 protein: CSVAGWNTEAFF
CDR3 DNA: TGCAGCGTTGCGGGGTGGAACACTGAAGCTTTCTTT

J gene: TRBJ2-7
D gene: TRBD2
V gene: TRBV18
clone size: many
CDR3 protein: CASSGSSGGFYEQYF
CDR3 DNA: TGTGCCAGCTCAGGATCTAGCGGGGGCTTTTACGAGCAGTACTTC

J gene: TRBJ2-5
D gene: NA
V gene: TRBV20-1
clone size: NA
CDR3 protein: CSASLTGTPMETQYF
CDR3 DNA: TGCAGTGCTAGTTTAACAGGGACCCCGATGGAGACCCAGTACTTC

J gene: TRBJ2-3
D gene: NA
V gene: TRBV11-3
clone size: many
CDR3 protein: CASARDLADTQYF
CDR3 DNA: TGTGCCAGCGCGAGGGACTTAGCAGATACGCAGTATTTT

J gene: TRBJ1-2
D gene: NA
V gene: TRBV29-1
clone size: few
CDR3 protein: CSVEGGRSLYGYTF
CDR3 DNA: TGCAGCGTTGAGGGGGGGCGTAGTCTCTATGGCTACACCTTC

J gene: TRBJ2-7
D gene: NA
V gene: TRBV20-1
clone size: many
CDR3 protein: CSALGSYEQYF
CDR3 DNA: TGCAGTGCTCTCGGTTCCTACGAGCAGTACTTC

J gene: TRBJ1-2
D gene: NA
V gene: TRBV12-3/TRBV12-4
clone size: NA
CDR3 protein: CASRLGVGSPSYGYTF
CDR3 DNA: TGTGCCAGCAGATTAGGTGTAGGTAGCCCTTCGTATGGCTACACCTTC

J gene: TRBJ2-4
D gene: NA
V gene: TRBV2
clone size: NA
CDR3 protein: CASSETPPTVNIQYF
CDR3 DNA: TGTGCCAGCAGTGAAACCCCCCCGACAGTCAACATTCAGTACTTC

J gene: TRBJ1-1
D gene: TRBD1
V gene: TRBV3-1
clone size: NA
CDR3 protein: CASSHGRDSAEAFF
CDR3 DNA: TGTGCCAGCAGCCATGGAAGGGACAGCGCTGAAGCTTTCTTT

J gene: TRBJ1-1
D gene: NA
V gene: TRBV6-2/TRBV6-3
clone size: NA
CDR3 protein: CASRREGDTEAFF
CDR3 DNA: TGTGCCAGCAGGAGGGAGGGGGACACTGAAGCTTTCTTT

J gene: TRBJ1-2
D gene: NA
V gene: TRBV29-1
clone size: many
CDR3 protein: CSVGGFNYGYTF
CDR3 DNA: TGCAGCGTTGGAGGGTTCAACTATGGCTACACCTTC

J gene: TRBJ1-5
D gene: TRBD1
V gene: TRBV28
clone size: few
CDR3 protein: CASSYLDRRGQPQHF
CDR3 DNA: TGTGCCAGCAGTTACCTGGACAGGCGGGGTCAGCCCCAGCATTTT

J gene: TRBJ2-1
D gene: NA
V gene: TRBV20-1
clone size: few
CDR3 protein: CSAPQAISYNEQFF
CDR3 DNA: TGCAGTGCTCCGCAGGCTATATCCTACAATGAGCAGTTCTTC

J gene: TRBJ2-2
D gene: TRBD2
V gene: TRBV12-3/TRBV12-4
clone size: NA
CDR3 protein: CASKKPGLGAGELFF
CDR3 DNA: TGTGCCAGCAAAAAACCGGGACTAGGCGCCGGGGAGCTGTTTTTT

J gene: TRBJ2-3
D gene: NA
V gene: TRBV20-1
clone size: few
CDR3 protein: CSARGEDTQYF
CDR3 DNA: TGCAGTGCTAGAGGGGAAGATACGCAGTATTTT

J gene: TRBJ1-1
D gene: NA
V gene: TRBV12-3/TRBV12-4
clone size: NA
CDR3 protein: CASSFPEGTGSTEAFF
CDR3 DNA: TGTGCCAGCAGTTTTCCGGAAGGGACGGGAAGCACTGAAGCTTTCTTT

J gene: TRBJ2-3
D gene: NA
V gene: TRBV10-3
clone size: many
CDR3 protein: CAISGGQSTDTQYF
CDR3 DNA: TGTGCCATCAGTGGCGGCCAGAGCACAGATACGCAGTATTTT

J gene: TRBJ1-1
D gene: NA
V gene: TRBV5-8
clone size: many
CDR3 protein: CASSLIGSDTEAFF
CDR3 DNA: TGTGCCAGCAGCTTGATAGGGTCAGACACTGAAGCTTTCTTT

J gene: TRBJ1-6
D gene: TRBD1
V gene: TRBV5-1
clone size: NA
CDR3 protein: CASSKRTGASYNSPLHF
CDR3 DNA: TGCGCCAGCAGCAAAAGGACAGGCGCCTCCTATAATTCACCCCTCCACTTT

J gene: TRBJ2-5
D gene: NA
V gene: TRBV20-1
clone size: few
CDR3 protein: CSADNEGTQYF
CDR3 DNA: TGCAGTGCCGACAACGAAGGGACCCAGTACTTC

J gene: TRBJ1-2
D gene: NA
V gene: TRBV19
clone size: many
CDR3 protein: CASSITPGDLPYGYTF
CDR3 DNA: TGTGCCAGTAGTATCACCCCAGGGGATTTACCCTATGGCTACACCTTC

J gene: TRBJ2-7
D gene: NA
V gene: TRBV10-3
clone size: once
CDR3 protein: CAISRDGEAYEQYF
CDR3 DNA: TGTGCCATCAGTCGGGACGGAGAGGCCTACGAGCAGTACTTC

J gene: TRBJ2-3
D gene: TRBD2
V gene: TRBV20-1
clone size: many
CDR3 protein: CSASHSGGASTDTQYF
CDR3 DNA: TGCAGTGCTAGCCATAGCGGGGGGGCCAGCACAGATACGCAGTATTTT

J gene: TRBJ2-1
D gene: TRBD2
V gene: TRBV29-1
clone size: many
CDR3 protein: CSVPTRGLAGSEQFF
CDR3 DNA: TGCAGCGTCCCGACCCGAGGACTAGCGGGGAGCGAGCAGTTCTTC

J gene: TRBJ2-7
D gene: TRBD1
V gene: TRBV12-3/TRBV12-4
clone size: many
CDR3 protein: CASSRQGYEQYF
CDR3 DNA: TGTGCCAGCAGTCGACAGGGCTACGAGCAGTACTTC

J gene: TRBJ2-7
D gene: NA
V gene: TRBV27
clone size: few
CDR3 protein: CASSLSSGYEQYF
CDR3 DNA: TGTGCCAGCAGTTTATCGTCAGGCTACGAGCAGTACTTC

J gene: TRBJ1-4
D gene: NA
V gene: TRBV5-4
clone size: many
CDR3 protein: CASSSGTDSLNEKLFF
CDR3 DNA: TGTGCCAGCAGCTCAGGGACGGACAGCCTTAATGAAAAACTGTTTTTT

J gene: TRBJ2-7
D gene: TRBD2
V gene: TRBV10-1
clone size: many
CDR3 protein: CASSMGLAGRDEQYF
CDR3 DNA: TGCGCCAGCAGTATGGGACTAGCGGGGAGAGACGAGCAGTACTTC

J gene: TRBJ1-5
D gene: TRBD1
V gene: TRBV2
clone size: many
CDR3 protein: CASRDRGLNQPQHF
CDR3 DNA: TGTGCCAGCAGGGACAGGGGACTCAATCAGCCCCAGCATTTT

J gene: TRBJ2-2
D gene: NA
V gene: TRBV12-3/TRBV12-4
clone size: many
CDR3 protein: CASSLLDTGELFF
CDR3 DNA: TGTGCCAGCAGTTTATTGGACACCGGGGAGCTGTTTTTT

J gene: TRBJ2-2
D gene: NA
V gene: TRBV29-1
clone size: few
CDR3 protein: CSVDHGGNTGELFF
CDR3 DNA: TGCAGCGTTGATCACGGGGGAAACACCGGGGAGCTGTTTTTT

J gene: TRBJ2-7
D gene: NA
V gene: TRBV7-6
clone size: many
CDR3 protein: CASSLGQDYLQYF
CDR3 DNA: TGTGCCAGCAGCTTAGGACAGGACTACCTGCAGTACTTC

J gene: TRBJ1-5
D gene: TRBD1
V gene: TRBV13
clone size: many
CDR3 protein: CASSSRKGTASNQPQHF
CDR3 DNA: TGTGCCAGCAGCTCAAGGAAAGGGACAGCAAGCAATCAGCCCCAGCATTTT

J gene: TRBJ2-2
D gene: NA
V gene: TRBV9
clone size: many
CDR3 protein: CASSVGISTNTGELFF
CDR3 DNA: TGTGCCAGCAGCGTAGGAATTAGCACGAACACCGGGGAGCTGTTTTTT

J gene: TRBJ2-3
D gene: TRBD1
V gene: TRBV6-4
clone size: many
CDR3 protein: CASSEFGTASTDTQYF
CDR3 DNA: TGTGCCAGCAGTGAGTTTGGGACAGCTAGCACAGATACGCAGTATTTT

J gene: TRBJ1-6
D gene: TRBD1
V gene: TRBV27
clone size: many
CDR3 protein: CASSFTGDHSPLHF
CDR3 DNA: TGTGCCAGCAGTTTTACAGGGGACCATTCACCCCTCCACTTT

J gene: TRBJ1-5
D gene: TRBD1
V gene: TRBV20-1
clone size: many
CDR3 protein: CSAITGDAQPQHF
CDR3 DNA: TGCAGTGCTATAACAGGGGATGCTCAGCCCCAGCATTTT

J gene: TRBJ2-7
D gene: TRBD1
V gene: TRBV6-2/TRBV6-3
clone size: NA
CDR3 protein: CASSGQAYEQYF
CDR3 DNA: TGTGCCAGCTCTGGACAGGCCTACGAGCAGTACTTC

J gene: TRBJ1-6
D gene: NA
V gene: TRBV7-2
clone size: many
CDR3 protein: CASSPGGGLSNSPLHF
CDR3 DNA: TGTGCCAGCAGCCCCGGCGGGGGACTCTCAAATTCACCCCTCCACTTT

J gene: TRBJ1-1
D gene: NA
V gene: TRBV10-3
clone size: many
CDR3 protein: CAISESKTTEAFF
CDR3 DNA: TGTGCCATCAGTGAGTCGAAAACTACTGAAGCTTTCTTT

J gene: TRBJ1-2
D gene: NA
V gene: TRBV19
clone size: many
CDR3 protein: CASNSGGLNYGYTF
CDR3 DNA: TGTGCCAGTAACTCAGGAGGTCTCAACTATGGCTACACCTTC

J gene: TRBJ1-5
D gene: TRBD1
V gene: TRBV19
clone size: many
CDR3 protein: CASSTDRDRPQHF
CDR3 DNA: TGTGCCAGTAGTACAGACAGGGATCGGCCCCAGCATTTT

J gene: TRBJ1-2
D gene: NA
V gene: TRBV7-9
clone size: NA
CDR3 protein: CASSLVFGGDYGYTF
CDR3 DNA: TGTGCCAGCAGCTTAGTCTTTGGGGGTGACTATGGCTACACCTTC

J gene: TRBJ1-3
D gene: NA
V gene: TRBV5-1
clone size: many
CDR3 protein: CASSLISGSLSGNTIYF
CDR3 DNA: TGCGCCAGCAGCTTGATTTCCGGCAGTCTCTCTGGAAACACCATATATTTT

J gene: TRBJ2-2
D gene: NA
V gene: TRBV6-5
clone size: few
CDR3 protein: CASSYDTPNTGELFF
CDR3 DNA: TGTGCCAGCAGTTACGATACTCCGAACACCGGGGAGCTGTTTTTT

J gene: TRBJ2-1
D gene: NA
V gene: TRBV19
clone size: NA
CDR3 protein: CASSIVEGGASEQFF
CDR3 DNA: TGTGCCAGTAGTATAGTAGAGGGGGGGGCGAGTGAGCAGTTCTTC

J gene: TRBJ2-2
D gene: NA
V gene: TRBV5-7
clone size: NA
CDR3 protein: CASSFKVQGVTGELFF
CDR3 DNA: TGTGCCAGCAGCTTTAAGGTACAGGGTGTCACCGGGGAGCTGTTTTTT

J gene: TRBJ1-6
D gene: TRBD1
V gene: TRBV12-3/TRBV12-4
clone size: many
CDR3 protein: CASSPTGQFSPLHF
CDR3 DNA: TGTGCCAGCAGTCCCACGGGACAGTTCTCACCCCTCCACTTT

J gene: TRBJ2-1
D gene: TRBD2
V gene: TRBV20-1
clone size: few
CDR3 protein: CSASGLAGDDEQFF
CDR3 DNA: TGCAGTGCTAGTGGACTAGCGGGGGACGATGAGCAGTTCTTC

J gene: TRBJ2-3
D gene: TRBD1
V gene: TRBV12-3/TRBV12-4
clone size: few
CDR3 protein: CASSLSGGPTDTQYF
CDR3 DNA: TGTGCCAGCAGTTTATCAGGGGGCCCCACTGATACGCAGTATTTT